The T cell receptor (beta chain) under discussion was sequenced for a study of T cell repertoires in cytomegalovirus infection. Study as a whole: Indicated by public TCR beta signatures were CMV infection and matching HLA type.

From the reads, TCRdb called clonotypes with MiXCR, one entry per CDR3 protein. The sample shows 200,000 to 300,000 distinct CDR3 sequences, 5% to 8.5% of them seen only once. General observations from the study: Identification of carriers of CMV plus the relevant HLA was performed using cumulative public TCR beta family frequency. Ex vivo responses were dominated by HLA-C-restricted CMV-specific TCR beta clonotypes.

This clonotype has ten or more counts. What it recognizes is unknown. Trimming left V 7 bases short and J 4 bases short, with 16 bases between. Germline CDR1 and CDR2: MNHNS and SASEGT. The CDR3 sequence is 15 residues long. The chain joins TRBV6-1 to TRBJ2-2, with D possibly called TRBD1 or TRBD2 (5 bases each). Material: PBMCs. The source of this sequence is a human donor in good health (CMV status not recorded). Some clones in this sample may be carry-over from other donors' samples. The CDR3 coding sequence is TGTGCCAGCATCGGGACCAGGGCGAGCACCGGGGAGCTGTTTTTT. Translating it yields CASIGTRASTGELFF.